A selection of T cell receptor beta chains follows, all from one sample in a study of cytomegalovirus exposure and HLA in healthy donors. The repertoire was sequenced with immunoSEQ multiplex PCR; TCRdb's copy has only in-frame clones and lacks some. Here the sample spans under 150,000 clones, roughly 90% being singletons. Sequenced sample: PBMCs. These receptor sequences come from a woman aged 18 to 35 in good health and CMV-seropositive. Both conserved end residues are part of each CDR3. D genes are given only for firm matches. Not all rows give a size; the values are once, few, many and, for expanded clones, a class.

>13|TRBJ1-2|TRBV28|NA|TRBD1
CASSRRQGAGYTF
TGTGCCAGCAGTCGCCGACAGGGAGCCGGCTACACCTTC
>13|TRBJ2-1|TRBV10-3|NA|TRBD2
CAISAAGYNEQFF
TGTGCCATCAGTGCAGCGGGATACAATGAGCAGTTCTTC
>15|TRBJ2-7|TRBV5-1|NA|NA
CASSLGGGRGYEQYF
TGCGCCAGCAGCTTGGGGGGGGGCAGAGGCTACGAGCAGTACTTC
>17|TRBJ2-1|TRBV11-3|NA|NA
CASSLGGGLEVDDEQFF
TGTGCCAGCAGCTTAGGAGGAGGGCTAGAGGTCGACGATGAGCAGTTCTTC
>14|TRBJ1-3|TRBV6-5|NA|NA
CASSSTVSGNTIYF
TGTGCCAGCAGTTCGACAGTCTCTGGAAACACCATATATTTT
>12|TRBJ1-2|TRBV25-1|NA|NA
CASRSTTHGYTF
TGTGCCAGCAGATCAACAACGCATGGCTACACCTTC
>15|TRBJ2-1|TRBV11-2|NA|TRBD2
CASSWGLAGDNEQFF
TGTGCCAGCAGCTGGGGACTAGCGGGGGACAATGAGCAGTTCTTC
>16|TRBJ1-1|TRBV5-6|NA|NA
CASRFIGVSLNTEAFF
TGTGCCAGCAGATTTATAGGGGTGAGTTTGAACACTGAAGCTTTCTTT
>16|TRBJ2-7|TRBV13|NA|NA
CASSFHRTATEDEQYF
TGTGCCAGCAGCTTCCACAGGACGGCCACCGAGGACGAGCAGTACTTC
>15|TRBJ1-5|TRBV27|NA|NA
CASSSRRVWNQPQHF
TGTGCCAGCAGTTCCCGACGGGTTTGGAATCAGCCCCAGCATTTT
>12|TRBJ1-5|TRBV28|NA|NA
CASAGPNQPQHF
TGTGCCAGCGCAGGGCCCAATCAGCCCCAGCATTTT
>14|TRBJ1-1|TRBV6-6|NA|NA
CASSQTQMNTEAFF
TGTGCCAGCAGTCAAACCCAGATGAACACTGAAGCTTTCTTT
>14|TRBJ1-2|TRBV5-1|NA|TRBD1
CASSEATGSYGYTF
TGCGCCAGCAGTGAAGCGACAGGGAGCTATGGCTACACCTTC
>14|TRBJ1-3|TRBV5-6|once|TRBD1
CASSRDRGGNTIYF
TGTGCCAGCAGTCGGGACAGGGGAGGAAACACCATATATTTT
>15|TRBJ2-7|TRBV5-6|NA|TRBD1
CASSLVRGQGYEQYF
TGTGCCAGCAGCTTGGTTCGGGGACAGGGCTACGAGCAGTACTTC